Detailed here is one T cell receptor beta chain. Distinct nucleotide sequences in the sample also encode this CDR3. The CDR3 runs to 14 residues. Germline CDR1 is KGHSH and CDR2 is LQKENI. V lost 3 bases to trimming and J lost 4 bases, with 13 bases between them. These data belong to a study of blood T cell repertoires in COVID-19. Authors' data handling: It was from reference gene primer amplification that nucleated cell counts were estimated. TCRdb's table, derived via immunoSEQ multiplex PCR, lists solely in-frame clones and lacks some. For V, J and clone size, that table is used; D and trimming come from the DNA. The table lists 280,000 or so clones, approximately 83% of them singletons.

Specimen: peripheral blood. The V and J genes are TRBV18 and TRBJ2-7; possible D gene TRBD2, 6 bases. This TCR derives from a woman aged 30 to 39 who had recovered from COVID-19. CDR3 amino acids: CASSPGTSSYEQYF. The CDR3 bases are TGTGCCAGCTCACCCGGGACTTCTTCTTACGAGCAGTACTTC.